This T cell receptor (beta chain) emerged from a study of T cells in Graves' hyperthyroidism and ophthalmopathy. Study summary: Upon initial diagnosis and before any treatment, peripheral blood was collected. Study conclusions and caveats: Most thyroid clonotypes expanded above 0.001 were also detected in blood.

This clonotype has just a few counts. What it recognizes is unknown. The source material, RNA transcripts, was used to amplify TCR beta CDR3 regions. The HTBI primer set was used in a first-round RT-PCR of the TCR CDR3. Each CDR3 protein is one row after TCRdb ran MiXCR on the multiplex PCR reads. This sample carries fewer than 700,000 distinct CDR3 sequences, 15% to 20% of them seen once, and the ten largest clones take around 3.9%. This receptor was identified in a woman aged 25 to 39 with Graves' hyperthyroidism. The specimen sequenced was blood.

The CDR3 DNA follows: TGTGCCACCAGCAGAGTGGCCCAGGGGGAGCAGTTCTTC. The encoded protein is CATSRVAQGEQFF. The chain joins TRBV15 to TRBJ2-1; possible D gene TRBD1, 6 bases. Trimming shortened V by 1 base and J by 10 bases, and 11 bases separated the two germline ends. CDR3 length equals 13 residues. Germline CDR1 is LNHNV and CDR2 is YYDKDF (reference sequence).